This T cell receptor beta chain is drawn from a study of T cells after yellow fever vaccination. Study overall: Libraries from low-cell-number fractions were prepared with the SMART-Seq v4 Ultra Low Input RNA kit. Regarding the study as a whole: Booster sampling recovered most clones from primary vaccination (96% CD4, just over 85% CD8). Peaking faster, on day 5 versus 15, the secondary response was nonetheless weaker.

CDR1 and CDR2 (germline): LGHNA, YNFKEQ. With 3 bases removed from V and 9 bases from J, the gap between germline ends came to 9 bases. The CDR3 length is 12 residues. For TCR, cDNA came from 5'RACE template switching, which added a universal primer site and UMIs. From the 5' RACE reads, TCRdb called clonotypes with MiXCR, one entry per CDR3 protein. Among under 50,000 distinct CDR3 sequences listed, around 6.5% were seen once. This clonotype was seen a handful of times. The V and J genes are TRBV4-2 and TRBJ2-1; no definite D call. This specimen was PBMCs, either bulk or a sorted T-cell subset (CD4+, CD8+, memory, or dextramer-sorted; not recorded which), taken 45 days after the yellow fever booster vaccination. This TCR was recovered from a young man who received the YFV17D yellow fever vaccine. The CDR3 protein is CASSHSDAEQFF. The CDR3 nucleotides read TGTGCCAGCAGCCACTCGGACGCTGAGCAGTTCTTC.